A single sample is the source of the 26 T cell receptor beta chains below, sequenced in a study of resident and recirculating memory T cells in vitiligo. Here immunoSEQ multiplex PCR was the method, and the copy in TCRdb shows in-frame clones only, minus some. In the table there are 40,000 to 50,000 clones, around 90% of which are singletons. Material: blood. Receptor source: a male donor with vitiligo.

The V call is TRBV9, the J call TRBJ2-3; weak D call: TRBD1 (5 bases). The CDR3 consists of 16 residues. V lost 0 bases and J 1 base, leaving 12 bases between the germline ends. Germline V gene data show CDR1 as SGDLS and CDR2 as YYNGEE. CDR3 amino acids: CASSVVGQGRTDTQYF. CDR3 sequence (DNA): TGTGCCAGCAGCGTAGTTGGGCAGGGTCGCACAGATACGCAGTATTTT.

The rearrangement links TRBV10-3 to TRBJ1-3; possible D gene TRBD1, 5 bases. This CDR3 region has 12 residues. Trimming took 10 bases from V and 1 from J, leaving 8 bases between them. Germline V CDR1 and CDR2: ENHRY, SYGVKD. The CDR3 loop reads CATRGSGNTIYF. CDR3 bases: TGTGCCACTCGGGGGTCTGGAAACACCATATATTTT.

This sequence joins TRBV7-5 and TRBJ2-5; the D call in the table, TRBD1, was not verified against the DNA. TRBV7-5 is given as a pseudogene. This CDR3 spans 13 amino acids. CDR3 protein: CARSLGHRETQYF. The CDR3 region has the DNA TGTGCCAGAAGCTTGGGACATCGAGAGACCCAGTACTTC.

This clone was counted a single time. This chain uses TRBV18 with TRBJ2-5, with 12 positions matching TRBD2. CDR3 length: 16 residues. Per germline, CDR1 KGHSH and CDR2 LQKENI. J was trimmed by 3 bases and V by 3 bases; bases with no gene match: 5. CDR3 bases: TGTGCCAGCTCACCCCTAGCGGGGGGGCTAGAAGAGACCCAGTACTTC. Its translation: CASSPLAGGLEETQYF.

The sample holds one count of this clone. The CDR3 sequence: CASSLVRGGLDTQYF. The DNA of the CDR3 is TGTGCCAGCAGCTTAGTGCGGGGGGGGTTAGATACGCAGTATTTT. This rearrangement joins TRBV11-2 to TRBJ2-3, with TRBD2 matching over 9 bases. CDR3 size: 15 residues. Per germline, CDR1 SGHAT and CDR2 FQNNGV. V was pared by 1 base and J by 5 bases, with 4 bases of the junction left unmatched.

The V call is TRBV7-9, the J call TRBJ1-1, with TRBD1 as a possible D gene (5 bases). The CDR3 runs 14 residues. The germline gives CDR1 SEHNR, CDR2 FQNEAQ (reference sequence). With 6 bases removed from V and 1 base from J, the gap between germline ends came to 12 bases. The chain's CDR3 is CASSYSGGNTEAFF. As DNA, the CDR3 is TGTGCCAGCAGTTACTCCGGGGGGAACACTGAAGCTTTCTTT.

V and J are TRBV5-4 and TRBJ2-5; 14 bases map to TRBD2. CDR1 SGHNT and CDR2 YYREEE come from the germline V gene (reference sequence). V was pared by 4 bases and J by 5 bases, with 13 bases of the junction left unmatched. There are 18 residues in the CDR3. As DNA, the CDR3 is TGTGCCAGCAGCGCGGGACTAGCGGGGGCCTTTCCCCGGGAGACCCAGTACTTC. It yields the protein CASSAGLAGAFPRETQYF.

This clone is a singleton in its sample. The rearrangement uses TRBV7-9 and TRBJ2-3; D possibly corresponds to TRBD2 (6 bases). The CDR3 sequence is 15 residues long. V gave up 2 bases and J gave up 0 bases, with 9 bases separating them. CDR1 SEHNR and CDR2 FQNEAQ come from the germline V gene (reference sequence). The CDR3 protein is CASSLKGRSTDTQYF. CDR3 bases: TGTGCCAGCAGCTTAAAGGGGAGGAGCACAGATACGCAGTATTTT.

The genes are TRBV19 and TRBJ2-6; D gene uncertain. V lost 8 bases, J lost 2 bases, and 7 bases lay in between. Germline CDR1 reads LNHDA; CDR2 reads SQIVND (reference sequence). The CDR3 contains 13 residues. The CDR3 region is CASLVAGANVLTF. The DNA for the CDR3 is TGTGCCAGTCTCGTAGCTGGGGCCAACGTCCTGACTTTC.

The CDR3 bases are TGTGCCAGCAGAGCGGGACAGGGCTCCTACGAGCAGTACTTC. Its protein product is CASRAGQGSYEQYF. The V gene is TRBV6-5, the J gene TRBJ2-7, with 9 bases identical to TRBD1. CDR1 is MNHEY and CDR2 is SVGAGI in the germline V gene. This CDR3 is built from 14 residues. Losses at the gene ends were 6 bases for V and 0 bases for J; bases not matched to a gene: 3.

The CDR3 coding sequence is TGTGCCAGCAGCGGACAGGGCCCTTCCTACGAGCAGTACTTC. This gives the protein CASSGQGPSYEQYF. The chain links TRBV2 to TRBJ2-7; 8 positions agree with TRBD1. The CDR3 covers 14 residues. Germline lookup yields CDR1 SNHLY and CDR2 FYNNEI. The junction had 5 bases not matched to a gene; V was cut back by 6 bases and J by 1 base.

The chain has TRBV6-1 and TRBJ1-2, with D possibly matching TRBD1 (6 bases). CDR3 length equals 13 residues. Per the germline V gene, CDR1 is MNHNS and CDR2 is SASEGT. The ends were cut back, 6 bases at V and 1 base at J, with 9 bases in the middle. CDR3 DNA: TGTGCCAGCAGGCGACAGGTTAACTATGGCTACACCTTC. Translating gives CASRRQVNYGYTF.

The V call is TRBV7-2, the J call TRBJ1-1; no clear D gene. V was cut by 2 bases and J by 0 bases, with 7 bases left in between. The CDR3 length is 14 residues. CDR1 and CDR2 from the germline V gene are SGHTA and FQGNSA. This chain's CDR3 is CASSLITLNTEAFF. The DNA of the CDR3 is TGTGCCAGCAGCTTAATCACATTGAACACTGAAGCTTTCTTT.

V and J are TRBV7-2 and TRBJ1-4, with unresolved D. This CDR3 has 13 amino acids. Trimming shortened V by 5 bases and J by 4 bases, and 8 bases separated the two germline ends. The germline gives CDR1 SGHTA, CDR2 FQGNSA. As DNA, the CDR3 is TGTGCCAGCAGCCAGTCAGTTAATGAAAAACTGTTTTTT. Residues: CASSQSVNEKLFF.

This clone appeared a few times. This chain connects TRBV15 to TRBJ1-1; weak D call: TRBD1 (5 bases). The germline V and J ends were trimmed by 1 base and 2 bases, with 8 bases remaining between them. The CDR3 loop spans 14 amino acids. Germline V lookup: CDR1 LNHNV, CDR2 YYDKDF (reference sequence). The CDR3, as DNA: TGTGCCACCAGCAGAGGGGGCTCTAACACTGAAGCTTTCTTT. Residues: CATSRGGSNTEAFF.

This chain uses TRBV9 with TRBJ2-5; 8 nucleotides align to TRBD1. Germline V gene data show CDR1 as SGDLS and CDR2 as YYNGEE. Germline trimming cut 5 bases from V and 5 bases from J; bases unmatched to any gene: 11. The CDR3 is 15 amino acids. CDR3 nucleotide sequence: TGTGCCAGCAGTGCGACAGGGGTTAGGCTTGAGACCCAGTACTTC. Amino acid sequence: CASSATGVRLETQYF.

The CDR3 sequence: CASSLISGGEQYF. CDR3 DNA: TGTGCCAGCAGCTTAATTTCAGGGGGCGAGCAGTACTTC. The chain combines TRBV7-3 with TRBJ2-7; 7 positions match TRBD1. Germline CDR1 is SGHTA and CDR2 is FQGTGA. This CDR3 has 13 amino acids. The J segment lost 6 bases and the V segment lost 1 base, leaving 3 bases of the junction unmatched.

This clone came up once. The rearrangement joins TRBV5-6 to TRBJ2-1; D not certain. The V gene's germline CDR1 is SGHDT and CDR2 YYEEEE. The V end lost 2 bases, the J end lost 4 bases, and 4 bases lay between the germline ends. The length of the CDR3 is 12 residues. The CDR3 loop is CASSFSYNEQFF. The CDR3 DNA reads TGTGCCAGCAGCTTCAGTTACAATGAGCAGTTCTTC.

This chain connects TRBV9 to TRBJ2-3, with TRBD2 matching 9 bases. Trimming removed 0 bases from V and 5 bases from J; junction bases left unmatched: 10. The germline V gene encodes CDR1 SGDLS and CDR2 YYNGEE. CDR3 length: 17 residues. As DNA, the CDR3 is TGTGCCAGCAGCGTAGACCCACTAGCGGGCCTTCGAGATACGCAGTATTTT. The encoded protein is CASSVDPLAGLRDTQYF.

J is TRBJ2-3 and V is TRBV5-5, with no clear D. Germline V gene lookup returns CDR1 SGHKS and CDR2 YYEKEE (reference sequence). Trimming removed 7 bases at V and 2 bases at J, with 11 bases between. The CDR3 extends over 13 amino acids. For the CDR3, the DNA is TGTGCCAGCTTTCCGGTTTCCACAGATACGCAGTATTTT. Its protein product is CASFPVSTDTQYF.

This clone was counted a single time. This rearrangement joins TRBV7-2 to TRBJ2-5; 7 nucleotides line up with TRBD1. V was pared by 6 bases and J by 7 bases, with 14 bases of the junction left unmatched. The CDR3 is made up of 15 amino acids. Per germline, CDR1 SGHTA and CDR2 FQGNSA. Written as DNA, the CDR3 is TGTGCCAGCAGAACAGGGGCCACTAGTGTTGCGACCCAGTACTTC. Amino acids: CASRTGATSVATQYF.

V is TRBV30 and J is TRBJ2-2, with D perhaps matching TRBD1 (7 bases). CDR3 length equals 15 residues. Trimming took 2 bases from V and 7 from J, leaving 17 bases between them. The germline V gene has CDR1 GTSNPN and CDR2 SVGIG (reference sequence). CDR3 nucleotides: TGTGCCTGGAGTCGCGCAGGGGGGTCCCACGGGGAGCTGTTTTTT. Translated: CAWSRAGGSHGELFF.

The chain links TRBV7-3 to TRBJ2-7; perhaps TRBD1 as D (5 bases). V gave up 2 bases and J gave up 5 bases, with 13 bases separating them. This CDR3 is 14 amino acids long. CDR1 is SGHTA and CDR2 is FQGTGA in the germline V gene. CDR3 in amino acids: CASSLGRGYHEQYF. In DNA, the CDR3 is TGTGCCAGCAGCTTAGGAAGGGGTTACCACGAGCAGTACTTC. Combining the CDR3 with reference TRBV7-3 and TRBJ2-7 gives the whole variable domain GAGVSQTPSNKVTEKGKYVELRCDPISGHTALYWYRQSLGQGPEFLIYFQGTGAADDSGLPNDRFFAVRPEGSVSTLKIQRTERGDSAVYLCASSLGRGYHEQYFGPGTRLTVT.

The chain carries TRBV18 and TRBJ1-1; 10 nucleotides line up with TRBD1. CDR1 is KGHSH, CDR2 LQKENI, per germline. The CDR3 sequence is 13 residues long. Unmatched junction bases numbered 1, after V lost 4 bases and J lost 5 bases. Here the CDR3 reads CASSRDRGTEAFF. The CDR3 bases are TGTGCCAGCTCACGGGACAGGGGTACTGAAGCTTTCTTT.

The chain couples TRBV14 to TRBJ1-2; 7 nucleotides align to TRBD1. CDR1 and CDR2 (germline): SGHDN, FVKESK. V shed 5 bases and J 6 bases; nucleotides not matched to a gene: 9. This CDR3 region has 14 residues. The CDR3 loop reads CASSTGARTDGYTF. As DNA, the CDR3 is TGTGCCAGCAGCACAGGGGCTCGAACGGATGGCTACACCTTC.

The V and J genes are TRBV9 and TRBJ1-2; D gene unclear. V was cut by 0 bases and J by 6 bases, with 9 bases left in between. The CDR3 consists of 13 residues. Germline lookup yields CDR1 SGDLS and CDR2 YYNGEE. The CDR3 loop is CASSVGNGDGYTF. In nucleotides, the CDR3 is TGTGCCAGCAGCGTAGGCAACGGGGATGGCTACACCTTC.